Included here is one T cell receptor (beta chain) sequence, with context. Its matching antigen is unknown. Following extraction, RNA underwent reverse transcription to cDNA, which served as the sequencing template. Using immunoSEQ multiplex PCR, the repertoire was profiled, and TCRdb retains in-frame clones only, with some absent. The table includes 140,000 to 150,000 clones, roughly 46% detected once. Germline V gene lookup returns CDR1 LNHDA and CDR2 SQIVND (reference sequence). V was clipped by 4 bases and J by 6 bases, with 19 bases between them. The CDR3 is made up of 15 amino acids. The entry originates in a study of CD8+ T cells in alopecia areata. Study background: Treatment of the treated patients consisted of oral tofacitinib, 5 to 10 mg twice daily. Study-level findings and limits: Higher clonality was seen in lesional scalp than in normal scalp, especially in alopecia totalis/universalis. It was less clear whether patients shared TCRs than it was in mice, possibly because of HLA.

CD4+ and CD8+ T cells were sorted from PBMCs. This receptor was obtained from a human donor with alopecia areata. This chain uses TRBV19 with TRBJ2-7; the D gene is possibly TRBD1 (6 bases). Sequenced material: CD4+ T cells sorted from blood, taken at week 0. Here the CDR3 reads CASSRERQGPGEQYF. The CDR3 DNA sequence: TGTGCCAGTAGTAGGGAACGGCAGGGGCCCGGCGAGCAGTACTTC.